Listed below are T cell receptor beta chains from one sample, sequenced in a study of blood T cell repertoires in COVID-19. The method was immunoSEQ multiplex PCR; TCRdb's version includes in-frame clones alone and lacks a portion of them. This sample carries about 49,000 clones, around 87% of them seen once, and the ten largest clones take over 4.5%. Sequencing was performed on peripheral blood. Receptors were obtained from a middle-aged man with active COVID-19. Both conserved end residues are part of each CDR3. A D gene is named only where the DNA matches it firmly. Only part of the rows carry a size: once, few, many, or a class if the clone is expanded.

DNA	CDR3	size	length	V	D	J
TGTGCCAGCAGCTTGGGCGGGAGGTATTACGAGCAGTACTTC	CASSLGGRYYEQYF	.	14	TRBV5-4	TRBD2	TRBJ2-7
TGTGCCAGTACGGGGCACAGGGGGCTGCGGTATGGCTACACCTTC	CASTGHRGLRYGYTF	.	15	TRBV19	TRBD1	TRBJ1-2
TGTGCCACCAGCAGAGGTGCCATAAACAGTGAAGCTTTCTTT	CATSRGAINSEAFF	.	14	TRBV15	.	TRBJ1-1
TGCGCCAGCAGCTTGGTGAGCGGGAGTAGAGATACGCAGTATTTT	CASSLVSGSRDTQYF	.	15	TRBV5-1	TRBD2	TRBJ2-3
TGTGCCAGCAGTTACCCGGGTAGGAACATTCAGTACTTC	CASSYPGRNIQYF	.	13	TRBV6-6	.	TRBJ2-4
TGTGCCAGCTCACTCGGGACAGGGACCTACGAGCAGTACTTC	CASSLGTGTYEQYF	once	14	TRBV18	TRBD1	TRBJ2-7
TGTGCCAGCACCTACCCCGGTTATGGCTACACCTTC	CASTYPGYGYTF	.	12	TRBV12-3/TRBV12-4	.	TRBJ1-2
TGTGCCAGCAGTTTCAGGACAGCTAATTCACCCCTCCACTTT	CASSFRTANSPLHF	.	14	TRBV27	.	TRBJ1-6
TGTGCCAGCAGACCCCGGGACTACTCGGGCTCCTACGAGCAGTACTTC	CASRPRDYSGSYEQYF	.	16	TRBV28	TRBD2	TRBJ2-7
TGTGCCACCTGTTGTAGCGGGGGCATCACAGATACGCAGTATTTT	CATCCSGGITDTQYF	.	15	TRBV24-1	TRBD2	TRBJ2-3
TGTGCCAGCAGCTCAACTAGCGGGTACTACAATGAGCAGTTCTTC	CASSSTSGYYNEQFF	.	15	TRBV5-5	TRBD2	TRBJ2-1
TGCGCCAGCAGCTTGGCTGGAGGGTCGGCCTACGAGCAGTACTTC	CASSLAGGSAYEQYF	.	15	TRBV5-1	.	TRBJ2-7
TGTGCCAGTAGTATAATTGGGGACAGGGACAGTCATGGCTACACCTTC	CASSIIGDRDSHGYTF	.	16	TRBV19	TRBD1	TRBJ1-2
TGTGCCAGCAGCTCGCGGGACTCTTACACCGGGGAGCTGTTTTTT	CASSSRDSYTGELFF	.	15	TRBV11-2	.	TRBJ2-2
TGTGCCAGCAGCCCCCTATCCGGGACGAAAGGGGGCTATGGCTACACCTTC	CASSPLSGTKGGYGYTF	.	17	TRBV3-1/TRBV3-2	.	TRBJ1-2
TGTGCCTGGATGGGGAGCTCCTATAATTCACCCCTCCACTTT	CAWMGSSYNSPLHF	.	14	TRBV30	.	TRBJ1-6
TGTGCCAGCAGTGATGGAGAGAGCTCCTACAATGAGCAGTTCTTC	CASSDGESSYNEQFF	once	15	TRBV6-4	.	TRBJ2-1
TGTGCCAGCAGTGGCGGATATAACACCGGGGAGCTGTTTTTT	CASSGGYNTGELFF	.	14	TRBV3-1/TRBV3-2	.	TRBJ2-2
TGCGCCAGCAGCCAAGAGGAGACTAGCGGATACAATGAGCAGTTCTTC	CASSQEETSGYNEQFF	.	16	TRBV4-1	TRBD2	TRBJ2-1
TGTGCCAGCAGTTACCCGAGCAGCGTAGGAAACATTCAGTACTTC	CASSYPSSVGNIQYF	.	15	TRBV6-2/TRBV6-3	.	TRBJ2-4
TGTGCCAGCAGCTTTTATAATAACTATGGCTACACCTTC	CASSFYNNYGYTF	.	13	TRBV7-9	.	TRBJ1-2
TGCAGCGTGAGACTCTGGCTTGGGACTGAAGCTTTCTTT	CSVRLWLGTEAFF	few	13	TRBV29-1	.	TRBJ1-1
TGTGCCAGCTCACCGGGACAGGGCTTTACTGAAGCTTTCTTT	CASSPGQGFTEAFF	.	14	TRBV18	TRBD1	TRBJ1-1
TGTGCCAGCAGTGAGAGGCATCAGCCCCAGCATTTT	CASSERHQPQHF	few	12	TRBV12-3/TRBV12-4	.	TRBJ1-5
TGTGCCAGCAGTTTAAAGGCGACACACGAGCAGTACTTC	CASSLKATHEQYF	few	13	TRBV27	.	TRBJ2-7
TGTGCCAGCAGGACCCACAGAAATGGAAACACCATATATTTT	CASRTHRNGNTIYF	.	14	TRBV6-5	.	TRBJ1-3
TGTGCCAGCAGTTACGGGCAGGTAGTTCGGGGCTACACCTTC	CASSYGQVVRGYTF	.	14	TRBV6-6	.	TRBJ1-2
TGCGCCAGCAGCTTGGCAACGCGGAACAATGAGCAGTTCTTC	CASSLATRNNEQFF	.	14	TRBV5-1	.	TRBJ2-1
TGTGCCAGCAGACGGACAGGGGGCGGTCAGCCCCAGCATTTT	CASRRTGGGQPQHF	.	14	TRBV6-5	TRBD1	TRBJ1-5
TGTGCCAGCAGCAGAGAAGCGGGCCTCAGCTCCTACAATGAGCAGTTCTTC	CASSREAGLSSYNEQFF	.	17	TRBV14	.	TRBJ2-1
TGTGCCAGCAGCCCACTAGAAGGCAATGAGCAGTTCTTC	CASSPLEGNEQFF	.	13	TRBV5-4	.	TRBJ2-1
TGTGCCAGCAGCCCTACAGAACGAAAAACTGAAGCTTTCTTT	CASSPTERKTEAFF	.	14	TRBV7-9	.	TRBJ1-1
TGTGCCAGCAGCGACGGACAGGACTCTGGAAACACCATATATTTT	CASSDGQDSGNTIYF	once	15	TRBV7-6	TRBD1	TRBJ1-3
TGTGCCAGCAGCTTAACGTCAGGGTTCCCCGGGGAGCTGTTTTTT	CASSLTSGFPGELFF	.	15	TRBV7-9	.	TRBJ2-2
TGTGCCAGTACCCCTAGGCGGGGGGCGGATTCACCCCTCCACTTT	CASTPRRGADSPLHF	few	15	TRBV19	.	TRBJ1-6
TGTGCCTGGAGTCCTCGTAGAGGCACTGAAGCTTTCTTT	CAWSPRRGTEAFF	.	13	TRBV30	.	TRBJ1-1
TGTGCCAGCAGCACACGATCCGGGGAGCCCGGAGATACGCAGTATTTT	CASSTRSGEPGDTQYF	.	16	TRBV7-2	.	TRBJ2-3
TGTGCCAGCAGTTTACACAGGGGATTTTACAATGAGCAGTTCTTC	CASSLHRGFYNEQFF	.	15	TRBV27	TRBD1	TRBJ2-1
TGTGCCAGCAGTTCCCCCGGGAGCCCCTCTGGAAACACCATATATTTT	CASSSPGSPSGNTIYF	.	16	TRBV27	.	TRBJ1-3
TGCAGCGGAACACAGGGATCCCATGGCTACACCTTC	CSGTQGSHGYTF	.	12	TRBV29-1	.	TRBJ1-2
TGCGCCAGCAGCAAGGGGACAGCGGTAGAGAGCACTGAAGCTTTCTTT	CASSKGTAVESTEAFF	.	16	TRBV5-1	TRBD1	TRBJ1-1
.	CASSLLSFGAGELFF	.	15	TRBV28	.	TRBJ2-2
TGTGCCAGCAGTTTATACAGGGGAGACGAGCAGTACTTC	CASSLYRGDEQYF	.	13	TRBV27	TRBD1	TRBJ2-7
TGTGCCAGCAGTCTGACTAGCGGGACTCACAATGAGCAGTTCTTC	CASSLTSGTHNEQFF	.	15	TRBV6-5	TRBD2	TRBJ2-1
TGTGCCAGCAGCGGGGACAGGGCCGATCTAGGGAACACTGAAGCTTTCTTT	CASSGDRADLGNTEAFF	medium-sized	17	TRBV5-4	TRBD1	TRBJ1-1
TGTGCCAGCAGCTTGGAGGGCAGCACAGATACGCAGTATTTT	CASSLEGSTDTQYF	.	14	TRBV7-9	.	TRBJ2-3
TGTGCCTGGAGCAGGAGGGGACAAGAGACCCAGTACTTC	CAWSRRGQETQYF	.	13	TRBV30	.	TRBJ2-5
TGCGCCAGCAGCTTGGCGTTGAGCGGGAGATCCTACAATGAGCAGTTCTTC	CASSLALSGRSYNEQFF	.	17	TRBV5-1	TRBD2	TRBJ2-1
TGCGCCAGCAGCTTGAACAGCGGTGTCTCCTACGAGCAGTACTTC	CASSLNSGVSYEQYF	.	15	TRBV5-1	.	TRBJ2-7
TGTGCCAGTAGTATTAACTTTACACCGGACAGGGATGCTTTCTTT	CASSINFTPDRDAFF	.	15	TRBV19	TRBD1	TRBJ1-1
TGCGCCAGCAGCTTGGTGGGGGCAGAAAATGGAAACACCATATATTTT	CASSLVGAENGNTIYF	.	16	TRBV5-1	.	TRBJ1-3
TGTGCCAGCAGTAACCTGGGACAGGCGCACTCCTACGAGCAGTACTTC	CASSNLGQAHSYEQYF	.	16	TRBV27	TRBD1	TRBJ2-7